This T cell receptor (beta chain) was sequenced for a study of spatial heterogeneity in lung cancer. Time point given: sample taken at primary tumor resection. The study sequenced unsorted whole RNA from tumor, nontumor lung or frozen PBMC. TCRdb re-derived calls from the 5' RACE reads in MiXCR, one entry per CDR3 protein. The sample records roughly 8,000 distinct CDR3 sequences, over 7% being singletons. This clonotype was recorded many times. A library prepared for alpha chains yielded this beta chain as an off-target read; its size is of little meaning. This clonotype was obtained from a male donor with early-stage non-small cell lung cancer. The sample was PBMCs, taken at surgery.

CDR3 sequence: CSVGTLNTEAFF. In nucleotides, the CDR3 is TGCAGCGTTGGGACACTGAACACTGAAGCTTTCTTT. The rearrangement joins TRBV29-1 to TRBJ1-1; a weak D match, TRBD1 (5 bases). CDR1 and CDR2 from the germline V gene are SQVTM and ANQGSEA. The CDR3 is 12 amino acids. Trimming shortened V by 4 bases and J by 0 bases, and 6 bases separated the two germline ends.